This T cell receptor (beta chain) stems from a study of vaccination effects on CD4 cells after COVID-19. TCRdb keeps only in-frame clones here, not all; method: immunoSEQ multiplex PCR. This sample has tens of thousands of clones, with about three quarters found just once. Using viral peptide pools, the ViraFEST assay grew out antigen-specific CD4+ T cells prior to sequencing. Subsequent to a culture period of 10 to 11 days, CD4+ T cells were isolated. Recipients of the vaccine had no prior SARS-CoV-2 infection and negative nucleocapsid antibodies. Of note for this clone: No antigen is known for it.

The germline V and J ends were trimmed by 4 bases and 1 base, with 14 bases remaining between them. The germline CDR1 and CDR2 sequences are LGHDT and YNNKEL (reference sequence). CDR3 length equals 16 residues. The sample here was CD4+ T cells from PBMCs cultured with HCoV-NL63 spike peptides, taken before COVID-19 vaccination. V usage is TRBV3-1 (or the pseudogene TRBV3-2) and J usage is TRBJ2-1; D is perhaps TRBD1 (7 bases). The sequence was collected from a human donor who received a COVID-19 vaccine. The CDR3 bases are TGTGCCAGCAGCCGGACACAGGGGAGGTCCTACAATGAGCAGTTCTTC. Protein product: CASSRTQGRSYNEQFF.